The 16 T cell receptor beta chains below all came from one sample that was sequenced in a study of identical twins (TCRdb year 2016). The protocol used for the library was 5' RACE. Instrument used: Illumina HiSeq 2000. The raw public data were reprocessed by TCRdb itself: fastp quality trimming at Q25, MiXCR clonotype calling, in-frame beta chains only. A single entry per CDR3 protein holds the most common genes and DNA from its merged rows. This sample is represented by hundreds of thousands of distinct CDR3 sequences; roughly 6% of them were singletons. The top ten clones comprise around 1.9% of the sample. Sequenced input: naive T cells sorted from blood. Explained via the paper, the cell subset or site label denotes: cells isolated with a human naive T-cell isolation kit. Receptors originate from a man aged 18 to 35 in good health.

This clonotype was seen only a few times. CDR3 residues: CASSLGLAGGWNEQFF. CDR3 bases: TGCGCCAGCAGCTTGGGACTAGCGGGAGGTTGGAATGAGCAGTTCTTC. The chain links TRBV5-1 to TRBJ2-1; 13 bases fit TRBD2. Losses at the gene ends were 0 bases for V and 7 bases for J; bases not matched to a gene: 4. In germline, CDR1 is SGHRS, CDR2 YFSETQ. The CDR3 covers 16 residues.

This clonotype was observed at least ten times. The chain combines TRBV24-1 with TRBJ2-1; D unresolved. Germline CDR1 reads KGHDR; CDR2 reads SFDVKD. Between the trimmed V and J ends, which lost 2 bases and 5 bases, there was a span of 6 bases. The CDR3 extends over 13 amino acids. The CDR3 reads CATSDYYNNEQFF. The CDR3 region has the DNA TGTGCCACCAGTGATTACTACAACAATGAGCAGTTCTTC.

This clonotype was picked up many times. The V call is TRBV27, the J call TRBJ2-2; D ambiguous. Germline assignment: CDR1 MNHEY and CDR2 SMNVEV (reference sequence). The CDR3 runs to 18 residues. V lost 0 bases and J 8 bases, leaving 22 bases between the germline ends. In DNA form, the CDR3 reads TGTGCCAGCAGTTTATCGGTACCCGGACGGGTCTTAACGGGGGAGCTGTTTTTT. It codes for CASSLSVPGRVLTGELFF.

This clonotype was seen ten or more times. The rearrangement links TRBV24-1 to TRBJ1-1; 7 bases fit TRBD1. The CDR3 extends over 13 amino acids. Germline loops: CDR1 KGHDR, CDR2 SFDVKD. With 7 bases clipped from V and 1 base from J, the junction kept 2 bases outside the gene matches. In DNA form, the CDR3 reads TGTGCCACCAGGACAGGGCGGAACACTGAAGCTTTCTTT. This translates into CATRTGRNTEAFF.

This clonotype has at least ten counts. The chain has TRBV10-3 and TRBJ1-3; D gene ambiguous. This CDR3 contains 17 residues. The V gene lost 2 bases and the J gene lost 0 bases, with 14 bases spanning the gap. Germline CDR1 reads ENHRY; CDR2 reads SYGVKD. Here the CDR3 reads CAISEVGNSYSGNTIYF. The CDR3 coding sequence is TGTGCCATCAGTGAGGTCGGGAACAGCTACTCTGGAAACACCATATATTTT.

The chain has TRBV25-1 and TRBJ2-5; 11 bases are shared with TRBD2. The CDR3 spans 15 residues. Germline V gives CDR1 MGHDK, CDR2 SYGVNS. V shed 6 bases, J shed 5 bases, and the junction held 8 bases outside the gene matches. CDR3: CASRTLAGGGETQYF. The CDR3 nucleotides are TGTGCCAGCAGAACCCTAGCGGGAGGTGGCGAGACCCAGTACTTC.

In its sample, this clonotype was seen many times. The J gene is TRBJ2-1, the V gene TRBV12-3 or TRBV12-4; 10 bases agree with TRBD1. Trimming removed 3 bases from V and 5 bases from J; junction bases left unmatched: 4. The CDR3 spans 15 residues. The CDR3 sequence: CASSLRGTGDNEQFF. The CDR3 region has the DNA TGTGCCAGCAGTTTGAGAGGGACAGGGGACAATGAGCAGTTCTTC.

This clonotype was observed a handful of times. The CDR3 spells CSVEDLGTGTYEQYF. Here the CDR3 DNA reads TGCAGCGTTGAAGATCTAGGGACAGGGACCTACGAGCAGTACTTC. The V and J genes are TRBV29-1 and TRBJ2-7, with 9 nucleotides matching TRBD1. The V gene end was trimmed by 0 bases and the J gene end by 2 bases; junction bases not matched to a gene: 5. The CDR3 runs 15 residues. Germline V gives CDR1 SQVTM, CDR2 ANQGSEA.

This clonotype was counted at least ten times. The V and J genes are TRBV7-9 and TRBJ2-5; 13 bases agree with TRBD2. This CDR3 region has 15 residues. V shed 5 bases and J 2 bases; nucleotides not matched to a gene: 2. CDR1 is SEHNR and CDR2 is FQNEAQ in the germline V gene (reference sequence). The CDR3 nucleotides are TGTGCCAGCAGCGAGGGACTAGCGGGACAAGAGACCCAGTACTTC. It specifies CASSEGLAGQETQYF. Supplemented by reference TRBV7-9 and TRBJ2-5, the full variable domain reads DTGVSQNPRHKITKRGQNVTFRCDPISEHNRLYWYRQTLGQGPEFLTYFQNEAQLEKSRLLSDRFSAERPKGSFSTLEIQRTEQGDSAMYLCASSEGLAGQETQYFGPGTRLLVL.

This clonotype has ten or more counts. V is TRBV28 and J is TRBJ1-2, with no clear D. The CDR3 is 14 amino acids. Between the trimmed V and J ends, which lost 8 bases and 7 bases, there was a span of 20 bases. From germline, CDR1 is MDHEN and CDR2 SYDVKM. DNA for the CDR3: TGTGCCAGCGCCGAGGTAACGGCAGGACGTGGCTACACCTTC. The encoded protein is CASAEVTAGRGYTF.

This clonotype was detected ten times or more. The chain uses TRBV11-2 and TRBJ2-1; D is possibly TRBD2 (6 bases). V dropped 3 bases and J dropped 9 bases, with 15 bases sitting between them. The CDR3 totals 14 residues. Germline loops: CDR1 SGHAT, CDR2 FQNNGV. CDR3: CASSFAGTPSEQFF. The CDR3 DNA reads TGTGCCAGCAGCTTCGCCGGGACTCCCAGTGAGCAGTTCTTC.

The V call is TRBV25-1, the J call TRBJ1-5; D uncertain. Per germline, CDR1 MGHDK and CDR2 SYGVNS. V dropped 3 bases and J dropped 0 bases, with 6 bases sitting between them. This CDR3 contains 14 residues. The CDR3 reads CASSDLYSNQPQHF. The CDR3 DNA follows: TGTGCCAGCAGTGATCTGTATAGCAATCAGCCCCAGCATTTT.

In its sample, this clonotype was seen a few times. The rearrangement uses TRBV9 and TRBJ1-4, with D uncertain. Trimming shortened V by 2 bases and J by 5 bases, and 10 bases separated the two germline ends. This CDR3 is built from 14 residues. Looked up from germline, CDR1 is SGDLS and CDR2 is YYNGEE. CDR3: CASSVGSKNEKLFF. The CDR3 nucleotides read TGTGCCAGCAGCGTCGGCAGCAAGAATGAAAAACTGTTTTTT.

The gene calls are TRBV20-1 and TRBJ1-5, with 10 bases identical to TRBD1. The CDR3 extends over 15 amino acids. The germline V gene encodes CDR1 DFQATT and CDR2 SNEGSKA (reference sequence). V lost 4 bases to trimming and J lost 2 bases; unmatched junction nucleotides: 5. CDR3 sequence: CSANSGQGGNQPQHF. The CDR3 bases are TGCAGTGCTAATTCAGGACAGGGGGGCAATCAGCCCCAGCATTTT.

This clonotype was counted only a few times. This chain joins TRBV5-1 and TRBJ2-4; tentatively, D is TRBD1 (5 bases). Germline lookup yields CDR1 SGHRS and CDR2 YFSETQ. CDR3 length: 17 amino acids. V lost 0 bases, J lost 0 bases, and 13 bases lay in between. CDR3 loop: CASSLVQDTLAKNIQYF. The CDR3 bases are TGCGCCAGCAGCTTGGTACAGGATACATTAGCCAAAAACATTCAGTACTTC. The full variable domain, completed using reference TRBV5-1 and TRBJ2-4, is KAGVTQTPRYLIKTRGQQVTLSCSPISGHRSVSWYQQTPGQGLQFLFEYFSETQRNKGNFPGRFSGRQFSNSRSEMNVSTLELGDSALYLCASSLVQDTLAKNIQYFGAGTRLSVL.

This sequence joins TRBV5-1 and TRBJ2-2; D may be TRBD2 (6 bases). CDR1 is SGHRS, CDR2 YFSETQ, per germline. The CDR3 totals 17 residues. Trimming took 0 bases from V and 5 from J, leaving 17 bases between them. CDR3: CASSLEGWGEMTGELFF. In nucleotides, the CDR3 is TGCGCCAGCAGCTTGGAAGGTTGGGGGGAGATGACCGGGGAGCTGTTTTTT. Variable domain in full (rest from reference TRBV5-1 and TRBJ2-2): KAGVTQTPRYLIKTRGQQVTLSCSPISGHRSVSWYQQTPGQGLQFLFEYFSETQRNKGNFPGRFSGRQFSNSRSEMNVSTLELGDSALYLCASSLEGWGEMTGELFFGEGSRLTVL.